A selection of T cell receptor beta chains follows, all from one sample in a study of shared clonotypes between healthy human individuals. Generated by immunoSEQ multiplex PCR, the TCRdb table keeps only in-frame clones and is missing some. The data hold about 1,800,000 clones, with over 85% observed a single time. The sample comprised naive CD8+ T cells sorted from blood. Receptors originate from a man between 18 and 35 years old in good health. The conserved cysteine and the conserved F or W are not part of the CDR3 here. Each record gives: CDR3 length, J gene, V gene, CDR3 protein.

CDR3 length: 14; J gene: TRBJ2-4; V gene: TRBV10-2; CDR3 protein: ASSESSGIGKNIQY
CDR3 length: 15; J gene: TRBJ1-3; V gene: TRBV6-1; CDR3 protein: ASSEWGGPLSGNTIY
CDR3 length: 11; J gene: TRBJ2-7; V gene: TRBV19; CDR3 protein: ASSSLTRAEQY
CDR3 length: 13; J gene: TRBJ2-1; V gene: TRBV7-2; CDR3 protein: ASTVLAEGYNEQF
CDR3 length: 11; J gene: TRBJ2-5; V gene: TRBV11-2; CDR3 protein: ATGREVQETQY
CDR3 length: 12; J gene: TRBJ2-7; V gene: TRBV28; CDR3 protein: ASSLRGSNYEQY
CDR3 length: 13; J gene: TRBJ2-7; V gene: TRBV15; CDR3 protein: ATSREAGPTYEQY
CDR3 length: 11; J gene: TRBJ1-1; V gene: TRBV11-2; CDR3 protein: ASSLQVLGEAF
CDR3 length: 14; J gene: TRBJ2-4; V gene: TRBV27; CDR3 protein: ASSITSGTRGNIQY
CDR3 length: 14; J gene: TRBJ2-2; V gene: TRBV9; CDR3 protein: ASSDPDRGWTGELF
CDR3 length: 12; J gene: TRBJ1-6; V gene: TRBV30; CDR3 protein: AWSVVGVGSPLH
CDR3 length: 14; J gene: TRBJ2-5; V gene: TRBV7-9; CDR3 protein: ASSLGAEGLEETQY
CDR3 length: 13; J gene: TRBJ2-7; V gene: TRBV29-1; CDR3 protein: SVEARGTRGYEQY
CDR3 length: 12; J gene: TRBJ1-3; V gene: TRBV13; CDR3 protein: ASSSDISGNTIY
CDR3 length: 11; J gene: TRBJ2-3; V gene: TRBV2; CDR3 protein: ASSDGGANTQY
CDR3 length: 9; J gene: TRBJ2-5; V gene: TRBV4-1; CDR3 protein: ASSQEGAQY
CDR3 length: 11; J gene: TRBJ2-3; V gene: TRBV4-1; CDR3 protein: ASRLRSTDTQY
CDR3 length: 11; J gene: TRBJ2-7; V gene: TRBV2; CDR3 protein: ASSDPDSYEQY
CDR3 length: 12; J gene: TRBJ2-7; V gene: TRBV5-6; CDR3 protein: ASSLAAGDHEQY
CDR3 length: 13; J gene: TRBJ1-4; V gene: TRBV4-3; CDR3 protein: ASSQDQGLGEKLF
CDR3 length: 14; J gene: TRBJ1-2; V gene: TRBV4-3; CDR3 protein: ASSQVVSFVPYGYT
CDR3 length: 14; J gene: TRBJ2-7; V gene: TRBV18; CDR3 protein: ASSPSPGQGSFEQY
CDR3 length: 12; J gene: TRBJ2-5; V gene: TRBV19; CDR3 protein: ASSERDFQETQY
CDR3 length: 15; J gene: TRBJ2-7; V gene: TRBV28; CDR3 protein: ASSLAEAGERSYEQY
CDR3 length: 12; J gene: TRBJ2-7; V gene: TRBV27; CDR3 protein: ASSSLDGVYEQY
CDR3 length: 14; J gene: TRBJ1-2; V gene: TRBV7-9; CDR3 protein: ASSLVGAQANYGYT
CDR3 length: 14; J gene: TRBJ2-7; V gene: TRBV6-1; CDR3 protein: ASSEVAVAGVYEQY
CDR3 length: 12; J gene: TRBJ2-3; V gene: TRBV27; CDR3 protein: ASSPRTEGDTQY
CDR3 length: 9; J gene: TRBJ2-2; V gene: TRBV11-2; CDR3 protein: ASTMIGELF
CDR3 length: 14; J gene: TRBJ1-2; V gene: TRBV5-4; CDR3 protein: ASSLAPQGTNYGYT
CDR3 length: 11; J gene: TRBJ1-1; V gene: TRBV9; CDR3 protein: ASSTGGVTEAF
CDR3 length: 15; J gene: TRBJ1-5; V gene: TRBV5-5; CDR3 protein: ASSLGRQGRSNQPQH
CDR3 length: 11; J gene: TRBJ2-7; V gene: TRBV11-2; CDR3 protein: ASSSGLLYEQY
CDR3 length: 14; J gene: TRBJ2-3; V gene: TRBV7-2; CDR3 protein: ASSPGASGSTDTQY
CDR3 length: 10; J gene: TRBJ1-1; V gene: TRBV2; CDR3 protein: ASRGQGATAF
CDR3 length: 14; J gene: TRBJ2-7; V gene: TRBV27; CDR3 protein: ASSLVIPRGTYEQY
CDR3 length: 10; J gene: TRBJ2-2; V gene: TRBV19; CDR3 protein: ASSIGPGELF
CDR3 length: 12; J gene: TRBJ2-1; V gene: TRBV4-3; CDR3 protein: ASSQDPFSGEQF
CDR3 length: 11; J gene: TRBJ1-1; V gene: TRBV25-1; CDR3 protein: ASSERKNTEAF
CDR3 length: 12; J gene: TRBJ2-7; V gene: TRBV9; CDR3 protein: ASSVSGSGGEQY
CDR3 length: 19; J gene: TRBJ2-6; V gene: TRBV19; CDR3 protein: ASSIFETGTGDLSGANVLT
CDR3 length: 12; J gene: TRBJ2-7; V gene: TRBV30; CDR3 protein: AWSPGATRYEQY
CDR3 length: 14; J gene: TRBJ2-7; V gene: TRBV4-1; CDR3 protein: ASSQVPGQPIYEQY
CDR3 length: 12; J gene: TRBJ1-3; V gene: TRBV5-6; CDR3 protein: ASSPGNSGNTIY
CDR3 length: 13; J gene: TRBJ1-5; V gene: TRBV5-8; CDR3 protein: ASTNDAGGGQPQH
CDR3 length: 13; J gene: TRBJ1-5; V gene: TRBV5-4; CDR3 protein: ASSLGTGSNQPQH
CDR3 length: 13; J gene: TRBJ2-3; V gene: TRBV5-6; CDR3 protein: ASSLFWQSADTQY